The rows below give T cell receptor beta chains drawn from one sample of a study of T cells in Graves' hyperthyroidism and ophthalmopathy. TCRdb re-called the multiplex PCR reads through MiXCR, storing one row per CDR3 protein. The sample yields 500,000 to 650,000 distinct CDR3 sequences, 40% to 50% seen once. Sequenced input: peripheral blood or thyroid tissue (not recorded which). These receptors originate from an adult woman with Graves' disease, either hyperthyroidism or ophthalmopathy (not recorded which). Both conserved end residues are part of each CDR3. A D gene is named only where the DNA matches it firmly. Clone size is stated in some rows and not others, as once, few, many or a class when expanded.

>TRBV18|-|-|TRBJ1-6
CASSPGVNNSPLHF
TGTGCCAGCTCACCAGGGGTGAATAATTCACCCCTCCACTTT
>TRBV10-2|-|-|TRBJ1-1
CASSEGFGAFF
TGCGCCAGCAGTGAAGGGTTTGGAGCTTTCTTT
>TRBV19|TRBD1|many|TRBJ2-7
CASRKAPGGSYEQYF
TGTGCCAGTAGGAAAGCTCCAGGGGGCTCCTACGAGCAGTACTTC
>TRBV19|-|many|TRBJ1-1
CASIPRTRGLTEAFF
TGTGCCAGTATCCCCCGTACCAGGGGTTTGACTGAAGCTTTCTTT
>TRBV29-1|-|-|TRBJ2-7
CSVARDITYEQYF
TGCAGCGTTGCACGGGACATCACCTACGAGCAGTACTTC
>TRBV10-2|-|-|TRBJ1-2
CASSLRDDYGYTF
TGCGCCAGCAGTCTCCGGGATGACTATGGCTACACCTTC
>TRBV15|-|-|TRBJ1-5
CATSRDGGTQPQHF
TGTGCCACCAGCAGAGACGGCGGGACTCAGCCCCAGCATTTT
>TRBV10-2|TRBD2|-|TRBJ2-7
CASSAGLAGINYEQYF
TGCGCCAGCAGTGCCGGACTAGCGGGAATCAACTACGAGCAGTACTTC
>TRBV6-5|-|-|TRBJ2-2
CASNTPGSAGELFF
TGTGCCAGCAACACTCCCGGGTCCGCCGGGGAGCTGTTTTTT
>TRBV4-3|-|many|TRBJ1-2
CASSQDSKGRNYGYTF
TGCGCCAGCAGCCAAGATAGTAAGGGGAGGAACTATGGCTACACCTTC
>TRBV5-5|-|few|TRBJ1-1
CASSLGPKAFF
TGTGCCAGCAGCTTAGGCCCCAAAGCTTTCTTT
>TRBV6-2/TRBV6-3|-|-|TRBJ2-5
CASSYFVVYIGQETQYF
TGTGCCAGCAGTTACTTCGTGGTTTACATTGGACAAGAGACCCAGTACTTC
>TRBV20-1|-|-|TRBJ1-2
CSAPLAGAAGDDGYTF
TGCAGTGCCCCCCTAGCGGGAGCTGCCGGGGACGATGGCTACACCTTC
>TRBV7-9|TRBD1|few|TRBJ2-7
CASSLAGQGGIYEQYF
TGTGCCAGCAGCTTAGCCGGACAGGGGGGGATATACGAGCAGTACTTC
>TRBV4-2|-|many|TRBJ1-2
CASSQDYRGYTF
TGTGCCAGCAGCCAGGACTATCGAGGCTACACCTTC
>TRBV7-9|TRBD1|-|TRBJ1-5
CASSRTGVEETQHF
TGTGCCAGCAGCCGGACAGGGGTCGAGGAGACCCAGCATTTT
>TRBV19|-|few|TRBJ2-7
CASSNRNYEQYF
TGTGCCAGTAGTAACAGGAACTACGAGCAGTACTTC
>TRBV6-1|-|once|TRBJ2-2
CASCKADLTGELFF
TGTGCCAGCTGTAAAGCGGATCTAACCGGGGAGCTGTTTTTT
>TRBV7-6|-|-|TRBJ2-2
CASSLGRLVNTGGLFF
TGTGCCAGCAGCTTAGGCCGACTAGTAAACACCGGGGGGCTGTTTTTT
>TRBV6-6|-|many|TRBJ2-7
CASSVFREGDGRYF
TGTGCCAGCAGCGTGTTCCGGGAAGGGGACGGGCGGTACTTC
>TRBV20-1|TRBD1|-|TRBJ1-2
CSAVQGIDGYTF
TGCAGTGCTGTACAGGGGATCGATGGCTACACCTTC
>TRBV4-1|TRBD2|many|TRBJ2-5
CASSHPGSRTRETQYF
TGCGCCAGCAGCCACCCCGGGAGTAGGACTAGGGAGACCCAGTACTTC
>TRBV20-1|TRBD1|-|TRBJ2-7
CSARWDSNPYEQYF
TGCAGTGCTAGATGGGACAGCAATCCCTACGAGCAGTACTTC
>TRBV20-1|-|-|TRBJ1-2
CSARRSGAGYGYTF
TGCAGTGCTAGGAGGTCGGGGGCGGGCTATGGCTACACCTTC
>TRBV9|TRBD1|many|TRBJ1-2
CASSPRTGVWYGYTF
TGTGCCAGCAGCCCCCGGACAGGGGTCTGGTATGGCTACACCTTC
>TRBV10-3|-|-|TRBJ2-7
CATRGPGVSTYEQYF
TGTGCCACCCGGGGGCCGGGAGTATCGACCTACGAGCAGTACTTC
>TRBV19|-|many|TRBJ1-1
CASSIGLGGNEAFF
TGTGCCAGTAGTATAGGACTCGGCGGTAATGAAGCTTTCTTT
>TRBV2|-|-|TRBJ2-2
CASSDGREHTGELYF
TGTGCCAGCAGTGACGGTCGGGAGCACACCGGGGAGCTGTACTTC
>TRBV15|-|-|TRBJ1-6
CATRAPGQGRSPLHF
TGTGCCACCAGAGCACCGGGGCAGGGGCGTTCACCCCTCCACTTT
>TRBV7-9|-|-|TRBJ1-2
CASSLEVDGYTF
TGTGCCAGCAGCTTAGAGGTGGATGGCTACACCTTC
>TRBV20-1|-|-|TRBJ2-5
CSARDSGRQETQYF
TGCAGTGCTAGAGACTCGGGACGGCAAGAGACCCAGTACTTC
>TRBV12-3/TRBV12-4|-|many|TRBJ1-2
CASSFGEGANYGYTF
TGTGCCAGCAGTTTTGGGGAGGGGGCTAACTATGGCTACACCTTC
>TRBV7-6|TRBD2|-|TRBJ2-5
CASSLAGTSDRETQYF
TGTGCCAGCAGCTTAGCCGGGACTAGTGATCGGGAGACCCAGTACTTC
>TRBV7-2|TRBD2|-|TRBJ2-2
CASSTAGTRHGELFF
TGTGCCAGCAGCACCGCCGGGACTAGGCACGGGGAGCTGTTTTTT
>TRBV18|TRBD1|-|TRBJ1-4
CASSKGTADNEKLFF
TGTGCCAGCTCAAAGGGGACAGCTGACAATGAAAAACTGTTTTTT
>TRBV10-3|-|-|TRBJ1-1
CAISDPRIGNTEAFF
TGTGCCATCAGTGACCCTCGAATAGGGAACACTGAAGCTTTCTTT
>TRBV2|-|-|TRBJ1-1
CASGGTAGAEAFF
TGTGCCAGCGGGGGGACGGCCGGCGCTGAAGCTTTCTTT
>TRBV24-1|-|few|TRBJ1-4
CATSDGTNEKLFF
TGTGCCACCAGTGACGGGACTAATGAAAAACTGTTTTTT
>TRBV2|-|-|TRBJ2-2
CASRPHGTGELFF
TGTGCCAGCAGGCCACACGGTACCGGGGAGCTGTTTTTT
>TRBV7-9|TRBD2|-|TRBJ2-7
CASSHGLAGYYEQYF
TGTGCCAGCAGCCACGGACTAGCGGGATATTACGAGCAGTACTTC
>TRBV28|TRBD1|-|TRBJ2-7
CASSTRGRWAYEQYF
TGTGCCAGCAGTACGAGGGGGCGTTGGGCCTACGAGCAGTACTTC
>TRBV6-5|-|few|TRBJ2-7
CASSYQVREGVEQYF
TGTGCCAGCAGTTACCAAGTGAGGGAGGGGGTCGAGCAGTACTTC
>TRBV7-9|TRBD2|-|TRBJ2-1
CASSLGLGTTYNEQFF
TGTGCCAGCAGCTTAGGATTAGGGACTACCTACAATGAGCAGTTCTTC
>TRBV7-6|-|many|TRBJ2-7
CASSLDRDRYEQYF
TGTGCCAGCAGCTTAGATCGGGACCGCTACGAGCAGTACTTC
>TRBV11-2|-|-|TRBJ2-7
CASSFYICSARVLAEYEQYF
-
>TRBV7-2|-|-|TRBJ1-2
CASSAQGLGYTF
TGTGCCAGCAGCGCTCAGGGGTTGGGCTACACCTTC
>TRBV12-3/TRBV12-4|-|many|TRBJ1-2
CASSFQGSSGYTF
TGTGCCAGCAGTTTTCAGGGCTCTTCTGGCTACACCTTC
>TRBV12-3/TRBV12-4|-|few|TRBJ1-2
CASSDWGTVYGYTF
TGTGCCAGCAGTGACTGGGGGACGGTCTATGGCTACACCTTC
>TRBV20-1|-|many|TRBJ1-5
CSASWTQRGSNQPQHF
TGCAGTGCTAGTTGGACCCAGCGGGGGAGCAATCAGCCCCAGCATTTT
>TRBV12-3/TRBV12-4|-|many|TRBJ1-6
CASSFGGTVNSPLHF
TGTGCCAGCAGTTTTGGGGGGACGGTAAATTCACCCCTCCACTTT
>TRBV15|-|few|TRBJ1-1
CATSRVPGTNTEAFF
TGTGCCACCAGCAGAGTCCCAGGGACGAACACTGAAGCTTTCTTT
>TRBV20-1|-|-|TRBJ1-4
CSARGGVGEKLFF
TGCAGTGCTAGGGGGGGTGTTGGTGAAAAACTGTTTTTT
>TRBV13|TRBD1|few|TRBJ2-7
CATRQGGTYEQYF
TGTGCCACGCGACAGGGGGGAACCTACGAGCAGTACTTC
>TRBV7-9|-|-|TRBJ1-5
CASSLGAGDQPQHF
TGTGCCAGCAGCTTGGGGGCAGGGGATCAGCCCCAGCATTTT
>TRBV5-1|TRBD1|many|TRBJ1-1
CASSDPGQGRGLNTEAFF
TGCGCCAGCAGCGACCCGGGACAGGGTAGAGGACTGAACACTGAAGCTTTCTTT
>TRBV11-1|TRBD1|many|TRBJ2-2
CASSLAPGQGTGELFF
TGTGCCAGCAGCTTAGCGCCGGGACAGGGGACCGGGGAGCTGTTTTTT
>TRBV29-1|TRBD1|-|TRBJ2-7
CSVATGGEFYEQYF
TGCAGCGTCGCGACAGGGGGTGAGTTCTACGAGCAGTACTTC